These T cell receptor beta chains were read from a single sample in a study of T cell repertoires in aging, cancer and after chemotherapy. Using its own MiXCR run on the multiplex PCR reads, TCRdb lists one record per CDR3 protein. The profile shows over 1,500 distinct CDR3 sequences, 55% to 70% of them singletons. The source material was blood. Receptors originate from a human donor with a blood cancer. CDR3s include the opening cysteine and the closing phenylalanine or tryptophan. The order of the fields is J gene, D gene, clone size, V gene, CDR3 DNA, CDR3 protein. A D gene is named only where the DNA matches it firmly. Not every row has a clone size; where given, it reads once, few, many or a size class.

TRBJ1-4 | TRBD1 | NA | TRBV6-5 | TGTGCCAGCAGTTACTCCACAGGGGGCTTTGAAAAACTGTTTTTT | CASSYSTGGFEKLFF
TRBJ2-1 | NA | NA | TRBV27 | TGTGCCACTGAAAGCATACCGGGAGAGGTAGGGTCCTACAATGAGCAGTTCTTC | CATESIPGEVGSYNEQFF
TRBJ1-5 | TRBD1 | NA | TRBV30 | TGTGCCTGGAGTGGAGGGGGCTTTGGCAATCAGCCCCAGCATTTT | CAWSGGGFGNQPQHF
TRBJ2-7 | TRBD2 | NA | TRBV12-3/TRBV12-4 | TGTGCCAGCAGCACTAGCGGGAGATACGAGCAGTACTTC | CASSTSGRYEQYF
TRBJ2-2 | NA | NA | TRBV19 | TGTGCCGGAGGATCGGACACGAACACCGGGGAGCTGTTTTTT | CAGGSDTNTGELFF
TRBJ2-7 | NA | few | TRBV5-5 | TGTGCCAGCAGCTTGGGGGAGTACGTCCAGCAGTACTTC | CASSLGEYVQQYF
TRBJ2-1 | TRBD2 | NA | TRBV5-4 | TGTGCCAGCAGCTCGGGAGGACTAGCGGGTTCCTACAATGAGCAGTTCTTC | CASSSGGLAGSYNEQFF
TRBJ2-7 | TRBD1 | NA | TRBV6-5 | TGTGCCAGCAGGAGGGACAGGTCAATTTACGAGCAGTACTTC | CASRRDRSIYEQYF
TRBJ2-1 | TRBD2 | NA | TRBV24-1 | TGTGCCACCTCCGGGACTAGCGGAATGTACAATGAGCAGTTCTTC | CATSGTSGMYNEQFF
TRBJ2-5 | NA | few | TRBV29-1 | TGCAGCGTTGCCCGAAACCAAGAGACCCAGTACTTC | CSVARNQETQYF
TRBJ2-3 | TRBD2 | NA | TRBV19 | TGTGCCAGTAGCCGCCTAGCGGGAGGACAATTGGCGTCAGATACGCAGTATTTT | CASSRLAGGQLASDTQYF
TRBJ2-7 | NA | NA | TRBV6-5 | TGTGCCAGCAGTAGCCTCGTGGAGGAGCAGTACTTC | CASSSLVEEQYF
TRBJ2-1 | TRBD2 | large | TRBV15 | TGTGCCACCAGCGACGGGACTAGCGGTAATGAGCAGTTCTTC | CATSDGTSGNEQFF
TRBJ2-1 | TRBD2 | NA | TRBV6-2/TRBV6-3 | TGTGCCAGCAGTTCCCCCCGCAGGATAGCGGGAGCTAATGAGCAGTTCTTC | CASSSPRRIAGANEQFF
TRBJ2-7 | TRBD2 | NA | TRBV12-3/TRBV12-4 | TGTGCCAGCAGTTTCTCTAGCGGGTACGGGCAGTACTTC | CASSFSSGYGQYF
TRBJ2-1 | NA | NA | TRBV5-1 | TGCGCCAGCAGCCCCGGGGTATTAGCGAAAATCAATGAGCAGTTCTTC | CASSPGVLAKINEQFF
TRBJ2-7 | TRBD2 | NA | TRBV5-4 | TGTGCCAGCAGCCCGACTAGCGGGAGGGCCTACGAGCAGTACTTC | CASSPTSGRAYEQYF
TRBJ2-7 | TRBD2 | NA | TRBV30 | TGTGCCTGGAGTCCGGGGACTAGCTACGAGCAGTACTTC | CAWSPGTSYEQYF